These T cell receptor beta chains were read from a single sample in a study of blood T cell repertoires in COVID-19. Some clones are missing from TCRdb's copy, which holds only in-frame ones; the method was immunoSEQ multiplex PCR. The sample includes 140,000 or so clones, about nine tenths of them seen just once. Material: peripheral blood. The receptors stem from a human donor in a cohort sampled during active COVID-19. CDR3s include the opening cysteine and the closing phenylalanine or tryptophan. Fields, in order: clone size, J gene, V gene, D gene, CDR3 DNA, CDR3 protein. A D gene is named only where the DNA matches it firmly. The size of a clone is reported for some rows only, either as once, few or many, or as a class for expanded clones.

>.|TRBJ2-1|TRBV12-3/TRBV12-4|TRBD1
TGTGCCAGCAGTTCAGGGGGCAATGAGCAGTTCTTC
CASSSGGNEQFF
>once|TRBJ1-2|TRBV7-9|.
TGTGCCAGCAGCTTGGGGGGGGTCAAACCCTATGGCTACACCTTC
CASSLGGVKPYGYTF
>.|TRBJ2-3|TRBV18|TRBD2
TGTGCCAGCTCCCCCCGGGGGGGTCCAGATACGCAGTATTTT
CASSPRGGPDTQYF
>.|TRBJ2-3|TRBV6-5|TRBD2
TGTGCCAGCGTTAGCGGGGGGCCCACCACAGATACGCAGTATTTT
CASVSGGPTTDTQYF
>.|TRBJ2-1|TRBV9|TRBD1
TGTGCCAGCACCGGGACAGGGAATGAGCAGTTCTTC
CASTGTGNEQFF
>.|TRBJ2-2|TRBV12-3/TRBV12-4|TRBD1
TGTGCCAGCAGTCCCCAGGGGGCCGGGGAGCTGTTTTTT
CASSPQGAGELFF
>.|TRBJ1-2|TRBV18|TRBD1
TGTGCCAGCTCCCCGGACAGGGGGGTTGGCTACACCTTC
CASSPDRGVGYTF
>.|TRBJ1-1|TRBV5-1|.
TGCGCCAGCAGCTCTGGCATAATGAACACTGAAGCTTTCTTT
CASSSGIMNTEAFF
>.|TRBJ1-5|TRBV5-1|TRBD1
TGCGCCAGCAGGGAAGGACAGGGGACCCCCCAGCATTTT
CASREGQGTPQHF
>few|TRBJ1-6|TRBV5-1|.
TGCGCCAGCAGCTTGGCCGGGACAACCTATAATTCACCCCTCCACTTT
CASSLAGTTYNSPLHF
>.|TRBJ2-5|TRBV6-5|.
TGTGCCAGCAGTTACTACAGGGGGGGCGAGACCCAGTACTTC
CASSYYRGGETQYF
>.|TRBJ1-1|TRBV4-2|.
TGTGCCAGCAGCCGAGCTCGGGGGGCGAACACTGAAGCTTTCTTT
CASSRARGANTEAFF
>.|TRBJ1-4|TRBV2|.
TGTGCCAGCACCAAGGGAGGGGCTAAAGGCAATGAAAAACTGTTTTTT
CASTKGGAKGNEKLFF
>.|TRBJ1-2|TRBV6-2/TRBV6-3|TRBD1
TGTGCCAGCAGTCCGCTTTATAGGACAGGGCGAATACGCTATGGCTACACCTTC
CASSPLYRTGRIRYGYTF
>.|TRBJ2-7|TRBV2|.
TGTGCCAGCAGTGGGGAGCCCTACGAGCAGTACTTC
CASSGEPYEQYF
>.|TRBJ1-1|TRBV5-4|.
TGTGCCAGCAGCCCCCCGGAGACCAGCGTCGCTTTCTTT
CASSPPETSVAFF
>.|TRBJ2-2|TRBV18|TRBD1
TGTGCCAGCTCACCTCGACAGGGGAACACCGGGGAGCTGTTTTTT
CASSPRQGNTGELFF
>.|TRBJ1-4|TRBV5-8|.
TGTGCCAGCAGCTTGGAGTTCGCAGTGAATAATGAAAAACTGTTTTTT
CASSLEFAVNNEKLFF
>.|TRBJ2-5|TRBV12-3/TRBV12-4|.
TGTGCCAGCAGTACGACAGGAGTAGAGACCCAGTACTTC
CASSTTGVETQYF
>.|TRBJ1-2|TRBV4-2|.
TGTGCCAGCAGCCAAGATCAATGGCGGTCAGGGCTGCGAGGCTACACCTTC
CASSQDQWRSGLRGYTF
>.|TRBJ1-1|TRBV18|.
TGTGCCAGCTCCCTGGGAGGGCTAAACACTGAAGCTTTCTTT
CASSLGGLNTEAFF
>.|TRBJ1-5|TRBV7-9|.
TGTGCCAGCAGCCCAGGGGATCAGCCCCAGCATTTT
CASSPGDQPQHF
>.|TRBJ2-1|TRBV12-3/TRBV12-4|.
TGTGCCAGCAGTTTCGTCAATGAGCAGTTCTTC
CASSFVNEQFF
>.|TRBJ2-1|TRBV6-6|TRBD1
TGTGCCAGCAGGCGCGACAGGGACAATGAGCAGTTCTTC
CASRRDRDNEQFF
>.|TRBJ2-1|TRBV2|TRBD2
TGTGCCAGCAGAGATGCGGGACTATGGGACAATGAGCAGTTCTTC
CASRDAGLWDNEQFF
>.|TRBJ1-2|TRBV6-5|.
TGTGCCAGCCGCGAGGTTAGGGGGAACTATGGCTACACCTTC
CASREVRGNYGYTF
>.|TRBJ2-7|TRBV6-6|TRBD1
TGTGCCAGCAGTTTAACGGCGACAGGGTCCTACGAGCAGTACTTC
CASSLTATGSYEQYF
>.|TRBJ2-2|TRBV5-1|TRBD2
TGCGCCAGCAGCCCGACGCTTAGCGGGGGTCAAAGGAACACCGGGGAGCTGTTTTTT
CASSPTLSGGQRNTGELFF